This T cell receptor (beta chain) was found in a study of blood T cell repertoires in COVID-19. Study in general: The United States, Italy and Spain supplied acute and convalescent COVID-19 samples. Sources were T cells, B-cell-depleted T cells, or PBMCs; the material itself was cDNA or gDNA.

The CDR3 loop spans 17 amino acids. Trimming left V 5 bases short and J 3 bases short, with 23 bases between. From germline, CDR1 is MNHEY and CDR2 SVGEGT. In the authors' methods: Scientists estimated how many nucleated cells there were by amplifying reference gene primers. Clones were sequenced by immunoSEQ multiplex PCR, and TCRdb holds only the in-frame ones, with some missing. V and J calls and clone size are copied from that table; D and trimming were computed from the DNA. The data show 300,000 or so clones, 85% to 90% seen once. This TCR was sampled from a woman aged 40 to 50 with acute or convalescent COVID-19. The V and J genes are TRBV6-2 or TRBV6-3 and TRBJ2-7; perhaps TRBD2 as D (5 bases). Sequences were obtained from peripheral blood. CDR3 region: CASSTPPLGVEVYEQYV. The CDR3 nucleotides are TGTGCCAGCAGTACGCCCCCCCTGGGAGTCGAGGTCTACGAGCAGTACGTC.